The 25 T cell receptor beta chains presented below share a single source sample, sequenced in a study of response to subunit inactivated influenza vaccine. TCRdb reprocessed the RT-PCR reads via MiXCR and lists one record per CDR3 protein. The sample yields approximately 500,000 distinct CDR3 sequences, 14% seen once. This material consisted of PBMCs from blood, taken roughly 13 days after vaccination. Receptor source: a man in his fifties who received an inactivated influenza vaccine.

The chain uses TRBV25-1 and TRBJ2-2; D possibly corresponds to TRBD2 (6 bases). Trimming took off 8 bases at V and 6 bases at J, with 13 bases between the two ends. The CDR3 loop spans 13 amino acids. In germline, CDR1 is MGHDK, CDR2 SYGVNS. This chain's CDR3 is CASGGTFSGELFF. The CDR3 DNA reads TGTGCCAGCGGGGGGACTTTTTCCGGGGAGCTGTTTTTT.

This clonotype was seen a handful of times. The rearrangement uses TRBV12-3 or TRBV12-4 and TRBJ2-3; D is possibly TRBD2 (6 bases). With 2 bases removed from V and 2 bases from J, the gap between germline ends came to 11 bases. The CDR3 is made up of 15 amino acids. CDR3: CASSLRAGITDTQYF. CDR3 nucleotides: TGTGCCAGCAGTTTACGGGCGGGGATCACAGATACGCAGTATTTT.

V and J are TRBV9 and TRBJ1-6; D might be TRBD1 (6 bases). V lost 3 bases and J lost 7, with 14 bases in between. Germline CDR1 and CDR2: SGDLS and YYNGEE. The CDR3 is 15 amino acids. The CDR3 reads CASSAGGHLNSPLHF. DNA for the CDR3: TGTGCCAGCAGCGCCGGGGGACACCTAAATTCACCCCTCCACTTT.

V usage is TRBV29-1 and J usage is TRBJ1-1; D is unclear. The CDR3 is 12 amino acids. Trimming stripped 7 bases from V and 0 bases from J, with 9 bases between. Germline values: CDR1 SQVTM, CDR2 ANQGSEA. CDR3 coding DNA: TGCAGCGGAGGGATGATGAACACTGAAGCTTTCTTT. Its protein is CSGGMMNTEAFF.

This clonotype was observed a single time. The chain couples TRBV5-8 to TRBJ2-5; D gene ambiguous. The CDR3 spans 14 residues. Germline assignment: CDR1 SGHTS and CDR2 YDEGEE. V dropped 1 base and J dropped 1 base, with 8 bases sitting between them. In DNA, the CDR3 is TGTGCCAGCAGCTTGTTTTCGTCCCAAGAGACCCAGTACTTC. Protein: CASSLFSSQETQYF.

The rearrangement links TRBV12-3 or TRBV12-4 to TRBJ1-6, with D possibly TRBD1 on 5 matching bases. The CDR3 runs 16 residues. Trimming stripped 3 bases from V and 7 bases from J, with 16 bases between. The CDR3 bases are TGTGCCAGCAGTTTGGGACTTAGCAGTGTAAATTCACCCCTCCACTTT. This sequence encodes CASSLGLSSVNSPLHF.

V and J are TRBV7-2 and TRBJ2-3, with unresolved D. V lost 4 bases, J lost 0 bases, and 8 bases lay in between. The CDR3 sequence is 14 residues long. The germline CDR1 and CDR2 sequences are SGHTA and FQGNSA. CDR3 amino acids: CASSYSVSTDTQYF. The CDR3 DNA reads TGTGCCAGCAGCTACAGCGTAAGCACAGATACGCAGTATTTT.

The chain uses TRBV7-2 and TRBJ2-7, with 7 positions matching TRBD2. J was trimmed by 3 bases and V by 3 bases; bases with no gene match: 5. CDR1 is SGHTA and CDR2 is FQGNSA in the germline V gene. The CDR3 has 14 amino acids. CDR3 protein: CASSLAGVRYEQYF. The CDR3 region has the DNA TGTGCCAGCAGCTTGGCGGGGGTCCGCTACGAGCAGTACTTC.

This clonotype was picked up a small number of times. This rearrangement joins TRBV7-6 to TRBJ1-5, with D possibly being TRBD1 (5 bases). V lost 1 base and J lost 6, with 10 bases in between. The CDR3 is made up of 14 amino acids. Germline V gives CDR1 SGHVS, CDR2 FNYEAQ. As DNA, the CDR3 is TGTGCCAGCAGCTTAGACGTAGGGGCTCAGCCCCAGCATTTT. This gives the protein CASSLDVGAQPQHF.

The rearrangement uses TRBV14 and TRBJ2-1; the D is unclear. The CDR3 runs 15 residues. Germline V gene data show CDR1 as SGHDN and CDR2 as FVKESK. Trimming removed 4 bases from V and 8 bases from J, with 18 bases in between. The CDR3 reads CASSRAYPLVYEQFF. The CDR3 coding sequence is TGTGCCAGCAGCCGAGCCTACCCGCTAGTATATGAGCAGTTCTTC.

The genes are TRBV28 and TRBJ1-2; no firm D call. The V gene's germline CDR1 is MDHEN and CDR2 SYDVKM. The CDR3 runs 15 residues. V gave up 3 bases and J gave up 8 bases, with 19 bases separating them. In DNA, the CDR3 is TGTGCCAGCAGTTTCTGGCAGGCCACAATGGGGGGCTACACCTTC. This sequence encodes CASSFWQATMGGYTF.

This clonotype was counted a few times. The chain is built from TRBV4-3 and TRBJ2-7, with 7 bases fitting TRBD1. Germline CDR1 is LGHNA and CDR2 is YSLEER. V gave up 0 bases and J gave up 2 bases; unmatched junction bases: 7. The length of the CDR3 is 16 residues. The CDR3 sequence: CASSQDPTGRPYEQYF. CDR3 coding DNA: TGCGCCAGCAGCCAAGATCCGACAGGGCGCCCCTACGAGCAGTACTTC.

The chain combines TRBV6-5 with TRBJ2-1, with 9 bases fitting TRBD2. Germline trimming cut 2 bases from V and 7 bases from J; bases unmatched to any gene: 6. Germline CDR1 and CDR2: MNHEY and SVGAGI. The CDR3 runs 15 residues. The CDR3 nucleotides are TGTGCCAGCAGTTACATGAGGACTAGCGAGAATGAGCAGTTCTTC. Residues: CASSYMRTSENEQFF.

This clonotype was seen more than once but under ten times. The chain employs TRBV6-5 and TRBJ1-4; no clear D gene. The CDR3 is made up of 15 amino acids. Germline V gene lookup returns CDR1 MNHEY and CDR2 SVGAGI. The germline V and J ends were trimmed by 2 bases and 2 bases, with 9 bases remaining between them. In DNA form, the CDR3 reads TGTGCCAGCAGTTACCGTCCTGGGACTAATGAAAAACTGTTTTTT. Translated, it gives CASSYRPGTNEKLFF.

This clonotype was recorded a few times. CDR3 bases: TGCAGTGCGGTAACAGGGGTTGGACAAGAGACCCAGTACTTC. Its translation is CSAVTGVGQETQYF. This chain connects TRBV20-1 to TRBJ2-5; TRBD1 agrees at 7 bases. The CDR3 has 14 residues. Per the germline V gene, CDR1 is DFQATT and CDR2 is SNEGSKA (reference sequence). With 6 bases clipped from V and 2 bases from J, the junction kept 9 bases outside the gene matches.

This chain connects TRBV19 to TRBJ2-1; 9 nucleotides match TRBD2. CDR1 and CDR2 from the germline V gene are LNHDA and SQIVND (reference sequence). This CDR3 region has 15 residues. J gave up 4 bases and V 3 bases, and 4 bases lay outside the gene matches. The CDR3 region is CASSMGSGSYNEQFF. CDR3 nucleotide sequence: TGTGCCAGTAGTATGGGTAGCGGGAGTTACAATGAGCAGTTCTTC.

V and J are TRBV9 and TRBJ1-1; D gene uncertain. The CDR3 has 16 residues. Germline assignment: CDR1 SGDLS and CDR2 YYNGEE. Trimming took off 0 bases at V and 4 bases at J, with 16 bases between the two ends. In DNA, the CDR3 is TGTGCCAGCAGCGTAGTGGGGTCACCAGGAAGCACTGAAGCTTTCTTT. The encoded protein is CASSVVGSPGSTEAFF.

This clonotype has a handful of counts. CDR3 DNA: TGTGCCAGCAGTTACTCTCTCTACGAGCAGTACTTC. It yields the protein CASSYSLYEQYF. The V gene is TRBV6-2 or TRBV6-3, the J gene TRBJ2-7; D gene unclear. The germline V and J ends were trimmed by 0 bases and 3 bases, with 3 bases remaining between them. This CDR3 has 12 amino acids. Germline V gene sequence: CDR1 MNHEY, CDR2 SVGEGT.

The V gene is TRBV12-3 or TRBV12-4, the J gene TRBJ2-1; D gene uncertain. Trimming stripped 6 bases from V and 2 bases from J, with 17 bases between. The CDR3 spans 16 residues. The CDR3 spells CASSLSASGAYNEQFF. CDR3 DNA sequence: TGTGCCAGCAGCCTCTCCGCGTCTGGAGCCTACAATGAGCAGTTCTTC.

The chain joins TRBV20-1 to TRBJ1-4; possibly TRBD1 for D (6 bases). The CDR3 length is 15 residues. Germline V gene data show CDR1 as DFQATT and CDR2 as SNEGSKA (reference sequence). Trimming took off 0 bases at V and 3 bases at J, with 11 bases between the two ends. CDR3 bases: TGCAGTGCTAGAGATGGGGGGGGCCCTAATGAAAAACTGTTTTTT. It yields the protein CSARDGGGPNEKLFF.

The table lists this clonotype with many counts. The chain has TRBV6-2 or TRBV6-3 and TRBJ2-1; 7 nucleotides line up with TRBD2. CDR1 is MNHEY, CDR2 SVGEGT, per germline. V lost 2 bases to trimming and J lost 9 bases; unmatched junction nucleotides: 7. The CDR3 runs 14 residues. CDR3 bases: TGTGCCAGCAGTTACCCGGGGCGCGGGGGTGAGCAGTTCTTC. Amino acid sequence: CASSYPGRGGEQFF.

This clonotype was found a few times. The chain carries TRBV25-1 and TRBJ1-1, with D possibly being TRBD1 (6 bases). The CDR3 contains 13 residues. The V gene's germline CDR1 is MGHDK and CDR2 SYGVNS. V lost 4 bases to trimming and J lost 7 bases, with 13 bases between them. CDR3 region: CASSGKRTVEAFF. DNA for the CDR3: TGTGCCAGCAGTGGAAAAAGGACAGTTGAAGCTTTCTTT.

Written as DNA, the CDR3 is TGCGCCAGCAGCTTGGCTACAGAGAGGACAGATACGCAGTATTTT. Protein: CASSLATERTDTQYF. The chain employs TRBV5-1 and TRBJ2-3; D is unclear. V was pared by 0 bases and J by 3 bases, with 11 bases between. This CDR3 has 15 residues. Germline V lookup: CDR1 SGHRS, CDR2 YFSETQ.

This clonotype has only a few counts. J is TRBJ1-6 and V is TRBV12-3 or TRBV12-4; possible D gene TRBD1, 5 bases. This CDR3 is built from 14 residues. V gave up 8 bases and J gave up 8 bases, with 16 bases separating them. CDR3 coding DNA: TGTGCCAGCGGTAGGGGTTTCGGTGATTCACCCCTCCACTTT. Encoded protein: CASGRGFGDSPLHF.

The chain has TRBV10-3 and TRBJ2-6; D call uncertain. Trimming removed 0 bases from V and 4 bases from J, with 10 bases in between. The CDR3 spans 16 residues. Germline V gene data show CDR1 as ENHRY and CDR2 as SYGVKD. CDR3 nucleotides: TGTGCCATCAGTGAGTCGATTAATTGGGGGGCCAACGTCCTGACTTTC. It codes for CAISESINWGANVLTF.